This TCR beta chain was found in a study of T cells in Graves' hyperthyroidism and ophthalmopathy. The study left out patients who had uncontrolled infection, other autoimmune disease, pregnancy or lactation. CDR3 length equals 14 residues. V lost 4 bases to trimming and J lost 6 bases; unmatched junction nucleotides: 8. CDR1 is MNHGY and CDR2 is SVAAGI in the germline V gene. In this sample, this clonotype turned up a few times. RNA transcripts yielded amplified TCR beta CDR3 regions. HTBI primers were used for first-round RT-PCR of the TCR CDR3. TCRdb reprocessed the multiplex PCR reads via MiXCR and lists one record per CDR3 protein. The sample contains 690,000 or so distinct CDR3 sequences, around a sixth of which appear only once.

Sequences were obtained from blood. This receptor was obtained from a woman in her 50s with Graves' hyperthyroidism that later progressed to Graves' ophthalmopathy. V is TRBV6-9 and J is TRBJ1-1; 7 nucleotides line up with TRBD1. The CDR3 sequence is CASSLRTGVPEAFF. The CDR3 DNA reads as TGTGCCAGCAGTTTACGAACAGGGGTGCCTGAAGCTTTCTTT.